Shown below are 30 T cell receptor beta chains from a single sample sequenced in a study of T cell responses to AZD1222 COVID-19 vaccine. Method: immunoSEQ multiplex PCR; TCRdb's copy keeps in-frame clones and lacks some. Of 110,000 to 150,000 clones listed, about 90% are singletons. This specimen was peripheral blood, taken on day 0 of AZD1222 vaccination. The origin of the receptors is an adult in good health.

This clone was recorded once. The rearrangement uses TRBV2 and TRBJ1-5; D is uncertain. Germline CDR1 SNHLY, CDR2 FYNNEI. This CDR3 has 15 residues. The V and J ends lost 9 bases and 0 bases respectively, with 15 bases between them. CDR3 DNA: TGTGCCAGTCGCCGTATGGTGAATAGCAATCAGCCCCAGCATTTT. Translating gives CASRRMVNSNQPQHF.

There are a few counts of this clone. This chain connects TRBV7-6 to TRBJ1-2, with a tentative D call TRBD1 (5 bases). The CDR3 is made up of 15 amino acids. Trimming removed 0 bases at V and 4 bases at J, with 12 bases between. Germline assignment: CDR1 SGHVS and CDR2 FNYEAQ. The CDR3 sequence is CASSLAGDGAYGYTF. CDR3 bases: TGTGCCAGCAGCTTAGCCGGCGACGGGGCCTATGGCTACACCTTC.

The rearrangement uses TRBV27 and TRBJ2-7; no clear D. V lost 0 bases and J 3 bases, leaving 6 bases between the germline ends. Germline values: CDR1 MNHEY, CDR2 SMNVEV (reference sequence). This CDR3 has 13 amino acids. Here the CDR3 reads CASSLSTLYEQYF. As DNA, the CDR3 is TGTGCCAGCAGTTTATCTACTCTCTACGAGCAGTACTTC.

V is TRBV30 and J is TRBJ1-4; D is perhaps TRBD1 (6 bases). V shed 2 bases and J shed 7 bases, with 11 bases lying between them. Per germline, CDR1 GTSNPN and CDR2 SVGIG (reference sequence). The CDR3 has 13 residues. The CDR3 nucleotides read TGTGCCTGGAGTCACCAGGGGAGTGAAAAACTGTTTTTT. Its translation is CAWSHQGSEKLFF.

The V gene is TRBV19, the J gene TRBJ2-1; D is unresolved. Germline loops: CDR1 LNHDA, CDR2 SQIVND (reference sequence). The CDR3 runs to 12 residues. Trimming cost V 6 bases and J 2 bases, with 5 bases left between them. The CDR3 bases are TGTGCCAGTAGCGACGCCTACAATGAGCAGTTCTTC. This sequence encodes CASSDAYNEQFF.

The gene calls are TRBV12-5 and TRBJ2-5, with D hard to call. This CDR3 has 12 residues. V was shortened by 3 bases and J by 4 bases, with 6 bases between the two germline ends. Per the germline V gene, CDR1 is LGHNT and CDR2 is FRNRAP. The CDR3 reads CASGFGPETQYF. CDR3 in DNA: TGTGCTAGTGGTTTTGGGCCAGAGACCCAGTACTTC.

This chain joins TRBV28 and TRBJ1-4; 9 positions match TRBD1. This CDR3 contains 13 residues. V lost 6 bases to trimming and J lost 8 bases; unmatched junction nucleotides: 4. CDR1 is MDHEN, CDR2 SYDVKM, per germline. The chain's CDR3 is CASRDRGREKLFF. As DNA, the CDR3 is TGTGCCAGCAGGGACAGGGGACGGGAAAAACTGTTTTTT.

The genes are TRBV15 and TRBJ1-5; 9 bases line up with TRBD1. The CDR3 runs 18 residues. Germline CDR1 reads LNHNV; CDR2 reads YYDKDF (reference sequence). The V gene end was trimmed by 5 bases and the J gene end by 0 bases; junction bases not matched to a gene: 11. CDR3 sequence (DNA): TGTGCCACCAGCGGGACAGGGAGGTACTCCGCTAGCAATCAGCCCCAGCATTTT. Residues: CATSGTGRYSASNQPQHF.

This clone showed up just a few times. The genes are TRBV4-2 and TRBJ1-3; maybe TRBD1 (5 bases). Germline CDR1 LGHNA, CDR2 YNFKEQ. V lost 1 base, J lost 0 bases, and 10 bases lay in between. The CDR3 covers 16 residues. The CDR3 protein is CASSQVGENSGNTIYF. Here the CDR3 DNA reads TGTGCCAGCAGCCAAGTAGGGGAAAACTCTGGAAACACCATATATTTT.

The chain couples TRBV6-5 to TRBJ1-1, with a tentative D call TRBD1 (5 bases). Germline values: CDR1 MNHEY, CDR2 SVGAGI. Trimming shortened V by 0 bases and J by 3 bases, and 8 bases separated the two germline ends. This CDR3 contains 14 residues. The CDR3 region has the DNA TGTGCCAGCAGTTACTCGAGAGGGGACACTGAAGCTTTCTTT. Its protein product is CASSYSRGDTEAFF.

This rearrangement joins TRBV12-3 or TRBV12-4 to TRBJ2-1; D is perhaps TRBD2 (5 bases). The CDR3 runs to 12 residues. V lost 5 bases and J lost 9, with 11 bases in between. CDR3 in amino acids: CASSLGLLEQFF. The CDR3 DNA follows: TGTGCCAGCAGTCTTGGACTCCTTGAGCAGTTCTTC.

The chain couples TRBV6-6 to TRBJ2-1, with 8 bases fitting TRBD2. CDR3 length: 14 amino acids. Trimming removed 9 bases from V and 6 bases from J; junction bases left unmatched: 10. Germline loops: CDR1 MNHNY, CDR2 SVGAGI (reference sequence). The CDR3 region is CASATGLGFNEQFF. DNA of the CDR3: TGTGCCAGTGCAACGGGACTAGGGTTCAATGAGCAGTTCTTC.

This rearrangement joins TRBV7-2 to TRBJ2-1; TRBD2 aligns across 14 bases. This CDR3 is 16 amino acids long. The junction had 7 bases not matched to a gene; V was cut back by 5 bases and J by 7 bases. Germline V gene data show CDR1 as SGHTA and CDR2 as FQGNSA. The CDR3 protein is CASSIAGTSGSNEQFF. CDR3 bases: TGTGCCAGCAGCATCGCCGGGACTAGCGGGAGTAATGAGCAGTTCTTC. Based on the CDR3 plus reference TRBV7-2 and TRBJ2-1, the full variable domain is GAGVSQSPSNKVTEKGKDVELRCDPISGHTALYWYRQSLGQGLEFLIYFQGNSAPDKSGLPSDRFSAERTGGSVSTLTIQRTQQEDSAVYLCASSIAGTSGSNEQFFGPGTRLTVL.

There are a few counts of this clone. The CDR3 is CASSVADRGLEQYF. The CDR3, as DNA: TGTGCCAGCAGCGTAGCGGACAGGGGGCTCGAGCAGTACTTC. The chain joins TRBV9 to TRBJ2-7, with 11 bases identical to TRBD1. This CDR3 is built from 14 residues. Germline V CDR1 and CDR2: SGDLS, YYNGEE. The junction had 2 bases not matched to a gene; V was cut back by 0 bases and J by 6 bases.

This chain connects TRBV14 to TRBJ2-7; D gene uncertain. This CDR3 has 13 amino acids. Trimming cost V 1 base and J 3 bases, with 7 bases left between them. Germline CDR1 SGHDN, CDR2 FVKESK. The CDR3 bases are TGTGCCAGCAGCCAAGGCGTAGTCTACGAGCAGTACTTC. This codes for CASSQGVVYEQYF.

V usage is TRBV7-9 and J usage is TRBJ2-1, with D possibly called TRBD1 or TRBD2 (5 bases each). CDR3 length equals 15 residues. In germline, CDR1 is SEHNR, CDR2 FQNEAQ (reference sequence). Trimming stripped 6 bases from V and 10 bases from J, with 22 bases between. CDR3 sequence reads: CASSTLRDPNREQFF. The DNA of the CDR3 is TGTGCCAGCAGTACTCTGAGGGACCCCAATCGGGAGCAGTTCTTC.

Only one count was recorded for this clone. CDR3 sequence (DNA): TGTGCCAGCAGTTTAACGGGACTCAGCCCCCGAGAGACCCAGTACTTC. Protein product: CASSLTGLSPRETQYF. The gene calls are TRBV27 and TRBJ2-5; TRBD2 is a possible D gene (6 bases). Germline-derived CDR1 and CDR2 are MNHEY and SMNVEV (reference sequence). V was pared by 2 bases and J by 4 bases, with 17 bases between. This CDR3 has 16 residues.

The CDR3 nucleotides are TGTGCCAGCAGCGCAGGGGGCCTCACAGATACGCAGTATTTT. It encodes CASSAGGLTDTQYF. This chain uses TRBV9 with TRBJ2-3; 8 positions match TRBD1. Germline V gene sequence: CDR1 SGDLS, CDR2 YYNGEE. The V gene end was trimmed by 3 bases and the J gene end by 2 bases; junction bases not matched to a gene: 2. CDR3 size: 14 residues.

This chain links TRBV19 with TRBJ2-1, with D uncertain. V was shortened by 6 bases and J by 7 bases, with 7 bases between the two germline ends. The CDR3 covers 11 residues. Per the germline V gene, CDR1 is LNHDA and CDR2 is SQIVND (reference sequence). CDR3 amino acids: CASRRSNEQFF. In DNA, the CDR3 is TGTGCCAGTAGGAGGTCAAATGAGCAGTTCTTC.

The chain recombines TRBV20-1 with TRBJ2-7; the D is unclear. Trimming removed 0 bases from V and 7 bases from J, with 7 bases in between. The CDR3 length is 11 residues. CDR1 is DFQATT, CDR2 SNEGSKA, per germline (reference sequence). The CDR3 sequence: CSARDVGEQYF. The DNA for the CDR3 is TGCAGTGCTAGAGACGTGGGAGAGCAGTACTTC.

The chain is built from TRBV12-3 or TRBV12-4 and TRBJ1-2; the D is unclear. Trimming shortened V by 6 bases and J by 7 bases, and 15 bases separated the two germline ends. The CDR3 contains 13 residues. The CDR3: CASSPILLSGYTF. CDR3 DNA: TGTGCCAGCAGCCCTATACTGCTGAGTGGCTACACCTTC.

The CDR3: CAISGGGTRGETQYF. DNA for the CDR3: TGTGCCATCAGTGGCGGGGGGACCAGGGGTGAGACCCAGTACTTC. The chain combines TRBV10-3 with TRBJ2-5; 8 positions match TRBD2. Trimming removed 4 bases from V and 5 bases from J; junction bases left unmatched: 9. The CDR3 sequence is 15 residues long. In germline, CDR1 is ENHRY, CDR2 SYGVKD.

This clone was observed a handful of times. This chain links TRBV7-9 with TRBJ1-1, with D unclear. The CDR3 totals 14 residues. V gave up 11 bases and J gave up 1 base, with 17 bases separating them. Per germline, CDR1 SEHNR and CDR2 FQNEAQ (reference sequence). The chain's CDR3 is CAGGVAPANTEAFF. In DNA, the CDR3 is TGTGCCGGTGGGGTCGCGCCGGCGAACACTGAAGCTTTCTTT.

Written as DNA, the CDR3 is TGTGCCAGCAGTCCTTCGGGACAGGGAAGCGACGAGCAGTACTTC. It encodes CASSPSGQGSDEQYF. This chain joins TRBV28 and TRBJ2-7; 9 bases are shared with TRBD1. This CDR3 is 15 amino acids long. The V gene end was trimmed by 5 bases and the J gene end by 5 bases; junction bases not matched to a gene: 10. Germline-derived CDR1 and CDR2 are MDHEN and SYDVKM. The entire variable domain, with the rest obtained from reference TRBV28 and TRBJ2-7, is as follows: DVKVTQSSRYLVKRTGEKVFLECVQDMDHENMFWYRQDPGLGLRLIYFSYDVKMKEKGDIPEGYSVSREKKERFSLILESASTNQTSMYLCASSPSGQGSDEQYFGPGTRLTVT.

The rearrangement links TRBV2 to TRBJ2-1; weak D call: TRBD2 (5 bases). Trimming pared 8 bases from V and 0 bases from J, leaving 8 bases between. The CDR3 extends over 13 amino acids. CDR1 SNHLY and CDR2 FYNNEI come from the germline V gene. CDR3 DNA: TGTGCCAGCGGTGGACTCTCCTACAATGAGCAGTTCTTC. As protein: CASGGLSYNEQFF.

This chain joins TRBV3-1 (or the pseudogene TRBV3-2) and TRBJ1-2, with a weak D call TRBD1 (6 bases). This CDR3 region has 14 residues. The V end lost 1 base, the J end lost 1 base, and 7 bases lay between the germline ends. Germline CDR1 and CDR2: LGHDT and YNNKEL (reference sequence). The CDR3 reads CASSQGTDNYGYTF. CDR3 sequence (DNA): TGTGCCAGCAGCCAAGGGACAGATAACTATGGCTACACCTTC.

The chain uses TRBV11-2 and TRBJ1-5; D uncertain. This CDR3 is 14 amino acids long. V lost 0 bases, J lost 5 bases, and 8 bases lay in between. The germline V gene encodes CDR1 SGHAT and CDR2 FQNNGV. DNA of the CDR3: TGTGCCAGCAGCTTAGATGGGAGGGATCAGCCCCAGCATTTT. Its translation is CASSLDGRDQPQHF.

The chain carries TRBV14 and TRBJ2-3; D gene unclear. This CDR3 contains 15 residues. V lost 1 base and J lost 5, with 13 bases in between. The germline CDR1 and CDR2 sequences are SGHDN and FVKESK. The CDR3 reads CASSQGYQVRDTQYF. As DNA, the CDR3 is TGTGCCAGCAGCCAAGGATATCAAGTCCGAGATACGCAGTATTTT.

The chain recombines TRBV5-4 with TRBJ2-7; 8 nucleotides align to TRBD1. CDR1 is SGHNT and CDR2 is YYREEE in the germline V gene (reference sequence). V shed 4 bases and J 6 bases; nucleotides not matched to a gene: 6. The CDR3 has 13 amino acids. CDR3 region: CASSMGQAAEQYF. CDR3 DNA: TGTGCCAGCAGCATGGGACAGGCGGCCGAGCAGTACTTC.

This chain uses TRBV27 with TRBJ1-6; D uncertain. From germline, CDR1 is MNHEY and CDR2 SMNVEV (reference sequence). The CDR3 is made up of 17 amino acids. Trimming cost V 5 bases and J 0 bases, with 14 bases left between them. The CDR3 bases are TGTGCCAGCAGTCCCTATAGGGCGAGCTCCTATAATTCACCCCTCCACTTT. This gives the protein CASSPYRASSYNSPLHF.